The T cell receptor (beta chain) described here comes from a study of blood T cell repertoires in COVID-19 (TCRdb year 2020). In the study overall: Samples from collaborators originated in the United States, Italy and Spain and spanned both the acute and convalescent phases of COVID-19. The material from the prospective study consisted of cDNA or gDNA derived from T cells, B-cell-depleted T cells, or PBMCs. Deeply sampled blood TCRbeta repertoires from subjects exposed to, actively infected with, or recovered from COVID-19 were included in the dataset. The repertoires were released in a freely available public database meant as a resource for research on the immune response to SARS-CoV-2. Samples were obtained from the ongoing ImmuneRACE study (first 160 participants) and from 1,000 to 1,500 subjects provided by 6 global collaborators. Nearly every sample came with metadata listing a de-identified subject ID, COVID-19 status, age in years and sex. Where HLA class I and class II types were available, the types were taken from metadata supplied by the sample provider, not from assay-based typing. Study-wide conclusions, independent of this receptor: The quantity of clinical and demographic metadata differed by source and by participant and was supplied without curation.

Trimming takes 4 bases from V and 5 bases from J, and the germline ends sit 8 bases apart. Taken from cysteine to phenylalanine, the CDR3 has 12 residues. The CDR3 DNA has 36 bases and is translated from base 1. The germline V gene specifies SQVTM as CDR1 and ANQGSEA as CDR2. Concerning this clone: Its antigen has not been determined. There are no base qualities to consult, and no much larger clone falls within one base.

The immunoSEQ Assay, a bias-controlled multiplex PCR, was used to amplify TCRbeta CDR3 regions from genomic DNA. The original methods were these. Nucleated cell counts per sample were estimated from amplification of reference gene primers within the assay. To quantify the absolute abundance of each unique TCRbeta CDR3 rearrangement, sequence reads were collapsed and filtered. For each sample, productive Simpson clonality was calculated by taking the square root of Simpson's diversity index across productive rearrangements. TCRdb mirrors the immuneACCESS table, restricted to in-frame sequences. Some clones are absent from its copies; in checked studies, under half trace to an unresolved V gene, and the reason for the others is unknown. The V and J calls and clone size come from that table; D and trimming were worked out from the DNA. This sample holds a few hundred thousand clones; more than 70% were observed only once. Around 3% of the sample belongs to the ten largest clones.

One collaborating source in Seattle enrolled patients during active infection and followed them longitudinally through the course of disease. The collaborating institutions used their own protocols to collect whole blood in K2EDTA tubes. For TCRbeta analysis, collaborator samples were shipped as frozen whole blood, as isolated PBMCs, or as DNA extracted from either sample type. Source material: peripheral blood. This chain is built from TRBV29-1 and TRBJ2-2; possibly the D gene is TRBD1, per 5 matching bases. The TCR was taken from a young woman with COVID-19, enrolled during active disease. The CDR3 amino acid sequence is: CSVVRGTGELFF. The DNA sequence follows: TGCAGCGTTGTAAGGGGAACCGGGGAGCTGTTTTTT.